This entry lists 32 T cell receptor beta chains sequenced from one sample in a study of T cell responses to AZD1222 COVID-19 vaccine. Data came from immunoSEQ multiplex PCR; TCRdb stores just in-frame clones and leaves some out. The sample consists of over 100,000 clones, approximately 90% of them appearing once. The material sequenced was peripheral blood, taken on day 0 of AZD1222 vaccination. These TCRs come from an adult in good health.

The chain is built from TRBV4-2 and TRBJ2-1; D unresolved. Germline loops: CDR1 LGHNA, CDR2 YNFKEQ. This CDR3 spans 15 amino acids. V gave up 0 bases and J gave up 6 bases, with 12 bases separating them. The CDR3 region has the DNA TGTGCCAGCAGCCAAGAGGTAGAGATCGGCAATGAGCAGTTCTTC. It yields the protein CASSQEVEIGNEQFF.

The chain has TRBV28 and TRBJ1-5; D remains ambiguous. Germline V gene lookup returns CDR1 MDHEN and CDR2 SYDVKM. Trimming pared 1 base from V and 3 bases from J, leaving 1 base between. CDR3 size: 12 residues. CDR3 region: CASSLYNQPQHF. The CDR3 coding sequence is TGTGCCAGCAGTTTATACAATCAGCCCCAGCATTTT.

The chain combines TRBV5-1 with TRBJ1-2, with 7 nucleotides matching TRBD1. The CDR3 extends over 16 amino acids. V lost 0 bases to trimming and J lost 2 bases; unmatched junction nucleotides: 7. The germline V gene encodes CDR1 SGHRS and CDR2 YFSETQ. CDR3 DNA sequence: TGCGCCAGCAGCTTGGAGGGACAGACAAGAAACTATGGCTACACCTTC. As protein: CASSLEGQTRNYGYTF.

This chain connects TRBV18 to TRBJ1-6, with D possibly TRBD1 on 5 matching bases. In germline, CDR1 is KGHSH, CDR2 LQKENI. The CDR3 totals 16 residues. V lost 2 bases, J lost 8 bases, and 16 bases lay in between. In nucleotides, the CDR3 is TGTGCCAGCTCACCAGCCACTGGGGGAAGGGATTCACCCCTCCACTTT. It encodes CASSPATGGRDSPLHF.

The chain combines TRBV6-1 with TRBJ2-7, with D perhaps given as TRBD1 or TRBD2 (6 bases each). The CDR3 length is 15 residues. With 2 bases removed from V and 0 bases from J, the gap between germline ends came to 11 bases. Looked up from germline, CDR1 is MNHNS and CDR2 is SASEGT. As DNA, the CDR3 is TGTGCCAGCAGTGAAAGGGGGGACTCCTCCTACGAGCAGTACTTC. Amino acids: CASSERGDSSYEQYF.

The chain uses TRBV4-2 and TRBJ1-5, with a weak D call TRBD1 (5 bases). V gave up 7 bases and J gave up 2 bases, with 12 bases separating them. The CDR3 is 14 residues long. From germline, CDR1 is LGHNA and CDR2 YNFKEQ. The CDR3 DNA reads TGTGCCAGCACCCGGGACTTGGGCAATCAGCCCCAGCATTTT. Translated, it gives CASTRDLGNQPQHF.

The V gene is TRBV18, the J gene TRBJ2-2; 8 bases align to TRBD1. The V segment lost 3 bases and the J segment 7 bases; nucleotides outside the gene matches: 4. The CDR3 extends over 14 amino acids. Germline CDR1 is KGHSH and CDR2 is LQKENI. DNA for the CDR3: TGTGCCAGCTCACCCCGGACAGGGAGCGGGGAGCTGTTTTTT. Its protein product is CASSPRTGSGELFF.

The rearrangement joins TRBV27 to TRBJ2-7; D not resolved. The V end lost 5 bases, the J end lost 0 bases, and 8 bases lay between the germline ends. CDR1 is MNHEY, CDR2 SMNVEV, per germline (reference sequence). The length of the CDR3 is 13 residues. Written as DNA, the CDR3 is TGTGCCAGCAGTGAATCACCCTCCTACGAGCAGTACTTC. Amino acids: CASSESPSYEQYF.

The CDR3: CAWSALSAHNEQFF. The CDR3 coding sequence is TGTGCCTGGAGTGCTCTTAGCGCTCACAATGAGCAGTTCTTC. The chain couples TRBV30 to TRBJ2-1, with D tentatively TRBD2 (5 bases). The germline gives CDR1 GTSNPN, CDR2 SVGIG (reference sequence). This CDR3 comprises 14 residues. Trimming took off 1 base at V and 5 bases at J, with 12 bases between the two ends. The whole variable domain, remainder taken from reference TRBV30 and TRBJ2-1, is SQTIHQWPATLVQPVGSPLSLECTVEGTSNPNLYWYRQAAGRGLQLLFYSVGIGQISSEVPQNLSASRPQDRQFILSSKKLLLSDSGFYLCAWSALSAHNEQFFGPGTRLTVL.

This rearrangement joins TRBV28 to TRBJ1-6; 10 bases map to TRBD1. The CDR3 totals 12 residues. Germline-derived CDR1 and CDR2 are MDHEN and SYDVKM. The ends lost 9 bases at V and 9 bases at J; junction bases unmatched: 2. The CDR3 spells CASRTGGSPLHF. The DNA of the CDR3 is TGTGCCAGTAGGACAGGGGGTTCACCCCTCCACTTT.

V usage is TRBV4-3 and J usage is TRBJ1-2; a possible D gene is TRBD1 (5 bases). Looked up from germline, CDR1 is LGHNA and CDR2 is YSLEER. The CDR3 has 15 amino acids. V lost 4 bases and J lost 8, with 20 bases in between. The CDR3: CASSPNLGDGNGYTF. CDR3 bases: TGCGCCAGCAGCCCTAACCTAGGGGACGGCAACGGCTACACCTTC.

The chain links TRBV11-2 to TRBJ1-1; D is uncertain. Trimming pared 3 bases from V and 6 bases from J, leaving 14 bases between. Germline assignment: CDR1 SGHAT and CDR2 FQNNGV. CDR3 size: 14 residues. CDR3 amino acids: CASSFPTYGAEAFF. The DNA for the CDR3 is TGTGCCAGCAGCTTTCCCACCTATGGCGCTGAAGCTTTCTTT.

This rearrangement joins TRBV24-1 to TRBJ2-1; D perhaps matches TRBD1 (6 bases). The V end lost 2 bases, the J end lost 15 bases, and 16 bases lay between the germline ends. CDR1 and CDR2 from the germline V gene are KGHDR and SFDVKD. CDR3 length: 13 residues. The CDR3: CATSDSYRDGVFF. DNA of the CDR3: TGTGCCACCAGTGATTCGTACAGGGACGGGGTGTTCTTC.

The V gene is TRBV19, the J gene TRBJ2-1, with 11 bases matching TRBD1. V dropped 6 bases and J dropped 5; count of bases not matched to a gene: 6. Germline V gene sequence: CDR1 LNHDA, CDR2 SQIVND (reference sequence). This CDR3 is built from 15 residues. CDR3 bases: TGTGCCAGTAGGGGACCGGGACAGGGGGACAATGAGCAGTTCTTC. Translation gives CASRGPGQGDNEQFF.

This chain connects TRBV20-1 to TRBJ2-7; no firm D call. Germline V gene lookup returns CDR1 DFQATT and CDR2 SNEGSKA (reference sequence). Trimming took 5 bases from V and 3 from J, leaving 8 bases between them. The CDR3 contains 11 residues. In DNA form, the CDR3 reads TGCAGTGCTTACCCGGTCTACGAGCAGTACTTC. Translating gives CSAYPVYEQYF.

This chain connects TRBV7-2 to TRBJ2-4; TRBD1 matches 8 bases. CDR1 SGHTA and CDR2 FQGNSA come from the germline V gene. The CDR3 length is 14 residues. After removal of 3 bases from V and 9 bases from J, the junction contained 7 bases not matched to a gene. CDR3 in DNA: TGTGCCAGCAGCTTTATGACAGGGGAAATCATTCAGTACTTC. This sequence encodes CASSFMTGEIIQYF.

This chain uses TRBV18 with TRBJ1-2, with D tentatively TRBD1 (5 bases). The CDR3 has 13 residues. Germline V CDR1 and CDR2: KGHSH, LQKENI. Between the trimmed V and J ends, which lost 3 bases and 2 bases, there was a span of 7 bases. The CDR3 nucleotides are TGTGCCAGCTCACCTCGGACAAACTATGGCTACACCTTC. Encoded protein: CASSPRTNYGYTF.

This chain links TRBV9 with TRBJ1-5, with TRBD1 matching 7 bases. CDR3 size: 14 residues. Looked up from germline, CDR1 is SGDLS and CDR2 is YYNGEE. V was clipped by 3 bases and J by 4 bases; unmatched bases: 4. The CDR3 spells CASSDGTANQPQHF. CDR3 sequence (DNA): TGTGCCAGCAGCGACGGGACAGCAAATCAGCCCCAGCATTTT.

V usage is TRBV20-1 and J usage is TRBJ1-3; D is possibly TRBD1 (6 bases). V shed 3 bases and J shed 2 bases, with 11 bases lying between them. CDR1 is DFQATT and CDR2 is SNEGSKA in the germline V gene (reference sequence). The CDR3 extends over 14 amino acids. CDR3 residues: CSASRGGAGNTIYF. The CDR3 DNA sequence: TGCAGTGCTAGTCGAGGGGGGGCTGGAAACACCATATATTTT.

This rearrangement joins TRBV28 to TRBJ2-3; D might be TRBD1 (6 bases). Germline values: CDR1 MDHEN, CDR2 SYDVKM. V dropped 10 bases and J dropped 2 bases, with 13 bases sitting between them. CDR3 length: 13 amino acids. The CDR3 is CATRTETTDTQYF. The CDR3 region has the DNA TGTGCCACAAGGACAGAGACCACAGATACGCAGTATTTT.

The chain carries TRBV4-3 and TRBJ2-7, with D possibly being TRBD1 (6 bases). Germline lookup yields CDR1 LGHNA and CDR2 YSLEER. Between the trimmed V and J ends, which lost 4 bases and 2 bases, there was a span of 12 bases. The CDR3 sequence is 14 residues long. Here the CDR3 DNA reads TGCGCCAGCAGCCTAAAGGACAGAACCTACGAGCAGTACTTC. Its protein is CASSLKDRTYEQYF.

The V and J genes are TRBV2 and TRBJ2-5; 9 bases are a match to TRBD1. The CDR3 is 14 residues long. Germline CDR1 and CDR2: SNHLY and FYNNEI. V shed 11 bases and J 4 bases; nucleotides not matched to a gene: 11. The CDR3 reads CAGRDREVGETQYF. CDR3 nucleotides: TGTGCCGGAAGGGACAGGGAAGTGGGAGAGACCCAGTACTTC.

The genes are TRBV24-1 and TRBJ1-2; TRBD1 matches 7 bases. The trim removed 10 bases at V and 4 bases at J, leaving 5 bases unmatched. Germline V gene data show CDR1 as KGHDR and CDR2 as SFDVKD. The length of the CDR3 is 12 residues. The CDR3 loop reads CATRGDSYGYTF. The CDR3 DNA reads TGTGCCACGAGGGGGGACAGCTATGGCTACACCTTC.

The chain joins TRBV7-2 to TRBJ2-5; possible D gene TRBD1, 5 bases. CDR1 SGHTA and CDR2 FQGNSA come from the germline V gene. CDR3 length equals 14 residues. The ends were cut back, 3 bases at V and 2 bases at J, with 10 bases in the middle. For the CDR3, the DNA is TGTGCCAGCAGCTTTCAGGGTACTCAAGAGACCCAGTACTTC. As protein: CASSFQGTQETQYF.

V is TRBV4-3 and J is TRBJ2-1, with TRBD2 matching over 10 bases. CDR3 length equals 20 residues. V lost 0 bases to trimming and J lost 4 bases; unmatched junction nucleotides: 15. Germline V lookup: CDR1 LGHNA, CDR2 YSLEER. The CDR3 here is CASSQDRGRTSGTLYNEQFF. CDR3 coding DNA: TGCGCCAGCAGCCAAGACAGGGGGAGAACTAGCGGGACCCTATACAATGAGCAGTTCTTC.

The chain recombines TRBV27 with TRBJ2-3; D gene uncertain. This CDR3 region has 15 residues. Germline CDR1 is MNHEY and CDR2 is SMNVEV (reference sequence). V lost 2 bases to trimming and J lost 2 bases, with 11 bases between them. The CDR3 DNA reads as TGTGCCAGCAGTTTAATCGCGGAGAACACAGATACGCAGTATTTT. Residues: CASSLIAENTDTQYF.

This chain uses TRBV5-1 with TRBJ2-7; 12 bases fit TRBD2. The CDR3 is 15 amino acids. Germline CDR1 SGHRS, CDR2 YFSETQ. Germline trimming cut 4 bases from V and 6 bases from J; bases unmatched to any gene: 8. This chain's CDR3 is CASSPEPGLAGEQYF. The CDR3 coding sequence is TGCGCCAGCAGCCCCGAACCGGGACTAGCGGGCGAGCAGTACTTC. The complete variable domain, with remaining parts taken from reference TRBV5-1 and TRBJ2-7, reads KAGVTQTPRYLIKTRGQQVTLSCSPISGHRSVSWYQQTPGQGLQFLFEYFSETQRNKGNFPGRFSGRQFSNSRSEMNVSTLELGDSALYLCASSPEPGLAGEQYFGPGTRLTVT.

The chain recombines TRBV27 with TRBJ1-1; D remains unclear. CDR1 is MNHEY, CDR2 SMNVEV, per germline (reference sequence). The CDR3 has 14 residues. Trimming stripped 5 bases from V and 1 base from J, with 11 bases between. The CDR3 nucleotides are TGTGCCAGCAGTCCCCTGCGCGGGAACACTGAAGCTTTCTTT. The encoded protein is CASSPLRGNTEAFF.

The rearrangement joins TRBV14 to TRBJ2-1; 11 bases line up with TRBD2. Germline CDR1 SGHDN, CDR2 FVKESK. The CDR3 consists of 15 residues. J lost 8 bases, V lost 1 base, and 4 bases had no gene match. The CDR3 sequence: CASSQGLAGLYEQFF. The CDR3 DNA reads TGTGCCAGCAGCCAAGGACTAGCGGGACTTTATGAGCAGTTCTTC. The full variable domain, with the rest looked up from reference TRBV14 and TRBJ2-1, is EAGVTQFPSHSVIEKGQTVTLRCDPISGHDNLYWYRRVMGKEIKFLLHFVKESKQDESGMPNNRFLAERTGGTYSTLKVQPAELEDSGVYFCASSQGLAGLYEQFFGPGTRLTVL.

V usage is TRBV5-5 and J usage is TRBJ1-1; D is perhaps TRBD1 (5 bases). Trimming stripped 3 bases from V and 3 bases from J, with 12 bases between. Germline lookup yields CDR1 SGHKS and CDR2 YYEKEE (reference sequence). This CDR3 region has 14 residues. The CDR3 DNA sequence: TGTGCCAGCAGCTGGAGAGTAGGGGACACTGAAGCTTTCTTT. Translated, it gives CASSWRVGDTEAFF.

V usage is TRBV20-1 and J usage is TRBJ2-5, with a possible D match to TRBD1 (6 bases). The CDR3 is made up of 11 amino acids. CDR1 and CDR2 (germline): DFQATT, SNEGSKA (reference sequence). V lost 6 bases and J lost 3, with 8 bases in between. This CDR3 reads CSAAGEETQYF. Here the CDR3 DNA reads TGCAGTGCCGCAGGGGAAGAGACCCAGTACTTC.

In its sample, this clone was seen once. The gene calls are TRBV7-2 and TRBJ1-1, with D uncertain. The CDR3 has 16 residues. The germline V gene has CDR1 SGHTA and CDR2 FQGNSA. Trimming pared 3 bases from V and 1 base from J, leaving 15 bases between. CDR3 loop: CASSFLIERANTEAFF. CDR3 nucleotide sequence: TGTGCCAGCAGCTTCTTGATTGAGAGGGCGAACACTGAAGCTTTCTTT.